This TCR beta chain was recovered during a study of blood T cell repertoires in COVID-19. As for the study in general: The samples span acute and convalescent COVID-19 from the United States, Italy and Spain. From T cells, B-cell-depleted T cells, or PBMCs came the material, which was cDNA or gDNA.

Original analysis: Reference gene primer amplification gave nucleated cell count estimates. Sequencing was performed with immunoSEQ multiplex PCR; in TCRdb, only in-frame clones are kept and a portion is missing. That table is the source of V, J and clone size, and D and trimming were worked out from the DNA. The table lists about 59,000 clones, approximately 84% of them singletons. The germline V gene has CDR1 SEHNR and CDR2 FQNEAQ (reference sequence). V shed 3 bases and J shed 8 bases, with 13 bases lying between them. CDR3 size: 14 residues. This clone was observed a handful of times. Sample: peripheral blood. The TCR comes from a man older than 75 in a cohort sampled during active COVID-19. V gene TRBV7-9 combines with J gene TRBJ1-4; no firm D call. The CDR3 DNA is TGTGCCAGCAGCTTGTGGGGAGAACACGAAAAACTGTTTTTT. It translates to CASSLWGEHEKLFF.